Listed here are 15 T cell receptor beta chains from one sample, sequenced in a study of control samples from healthy donors and cancer patients. Data came from immunoSEQ multiplex PCR; TCRdb stores just in-frame clones and leaves some out. This sample has around 150,000 clones, with less than 95% found just once. What was sequenced was PBMCs. The source of these receptors is a man aged 60-69 years with colorectal cancer.

The chain couples TRBV2 to TRBJ2-3; tentative D call: TRBD1 (6 bases). The V end lost 7 bases, the J end lost 2 bases, and 13 bases lay between the germline ends. This CDR3 comprises 14 residues. Germline V lookup: CDR1 SNHLY, CDR2 FYNNEI. In DNA, the CDR3 is TGTGCCAGCACTCCAGACAGGCCCACAGATACGCAGTATTTT. It specifies CASTPDRPTDTQYF.

The chain uses TRBV10-3 and TRBJ1-5; 7 bases align to TRBD1. From germline, CDR1 is ENHRY and CDR2 SYGVKD. The J segment lost 6 bases and the V segment lost 1 base, leaving 3 bases of the junction unmatched. The CDR3 totals 14 residues. CDR3 nucleotides: TGTGCCATCAGTGAGTTAAGGGGGCTTCAGCCCCAGCATTTT. Translation gives CAISELRGLQPQHF.

This chain uses TRBV6-1 with TRBJ2-1, with TRBD2 identical over 7 bases. J was trimmed by 6 bases and V by 2 bases; bases with no gene match: 19. The V gene's germline CDR1 is MNHNS and CDR2 SASEGT. The CDR3 sequence is 19 residues long. CDR3 protein: CASSERTPSQFGRRNEQFF. CDR3 coding DNA: TGTGCCAGCAGTGAAAGGACACCCTCCCAATTCGGGAGGCGCAATGAGCAGTTCTTC.

J is TRBJ2-6 and V is TRBV7-9; D is unclear. This CDR3 is 15 amino acids long. From germline, CDR1 is SEHNR and CDR2 FQNEAQ (reference sequence). V lost 2 bases, J lost 1 base, and 6 bases lay in between. The CDR3 reads CASSLSRSGANVLTF. The CDR3 nucleotides are TGTGCCAGCAGCTTAAGTAGGTCTGGGGCCAACGTCCTGACTTTC.

In its sample, this clone was seen once. The chain is built from TRBV19 and TRBJ1-1; 9 bases are a match to TRBD1. The CDR3 is 14 amino acids. J lost 4 bases, V lost 4 bases, and 4 bases had no gene match. Germline V gene sequence: CDR1 LNHDA, CDR2 SQIVND (reference sequence). The CDR3 loop reads CASSTQGARTEAFF. The CDR3 nucleotides are TGTGCCAGTAGTACACAGGGGGCGCGCACTGAAGCTTTCTTT. The whole variable domain, filled in from reference TRBV19 and TRBJ1-1, reads DGGITQSPKYLFRKEGQNVTLSCEQNLNHDAMYWYRQDPGQGLRLIYYSQIVNDFQKGDIAEGYSVSREKKESFPLTVTSAQKNPTAFYLCASSTQGARTEAFFGQGTRLTVV.

J is TRBJ2-2 and V is TRBV9; D not resolved. The CDR3 consists of 13 residues. V lost 0 bases and J lost 4, with 4 bases in between. Germline values: CDR1 SGDLS, CDR2 YYNGEE. CDR3 coding DNA: TGTGCCAGCAGCGTAGACGCCACCGGGGAGCTGTTTTTT. Translation: CASSVDATGELFF.

This chain joins TRBV3-1 (or the pseudogene TRBV3-2) and TRBJ1-2, with a weak D call TRBD1 (5 bases). The CDR3 sequence is 15 residues long. Germline V gene lookup returns CDR1 LGHDT and CDR2 YNNKEL (reference sequence). Trimming pared 1 base from V and 3 bases from J, leaving 12 bases between. The CDR3 protein is CASSQAYQGHYGYTF. CDR3 coding DNA: TGTGCCAGCAGCCAAGCCTATCAGGGCCACTATGGCTACACCTTC.

The chain links TRBV5-6 to TRBJ2-7; D is unclear. CDR1 SGHDT and CDR2 YYEEEE come from the germline V gene. The CDR3 length is 14 residues. The ends were cut back, 0 bases at V and 7 bases at J, with 14 bases in the middle. The CDR3 DNA sequence: TGTGCCAGCAGCTTGGGCCCAGAGGCCATGGAGCAGTACTTC. Amino acid sequence: CASSLGPEAMEQYF.

The chain combines TRBV27 with TRBJ2-7; D gene uncertain. From germline, CDR1 is MNHEY and CDR2 SMNVEV (reference sequence). Deletions cut 2 bases from V and 1 base from J, with 9 bases between. CDR3 size: 14 residues. CDR3: CASSLEGDSYEQYF. The CDR3 DNA follows: TGTGCCAGCAGTTTAGAAGGAGATTCCTACGAGCAGTACTTC.

The J gene is TRBJ1-6, the V gene TRBV6-2 or TRBV6-3; the D gene is possibly TRBD1 (5 bases). CDR1 and CDR2 from the germline V gene are MNHEY and SVGEGT. The CDR3 runs to 12 residues. Trimming took off 2 bases at V and 9 bases at J, with 5 bases between the two ends. Written as DNA, the CDR3 is TGTGCCAGCAGTTACGGGGGTTCACCCCTCCACTTT. It is translated as CASSYGGSPLHF.

The chain joins TRBV6-5 to TRBJ1-5; D perhaps matches TRBD1 (6 bases). Germline V CDR1 and CDR2: MNHEY, SVGAGI. This CDR3 is 15 amino acids long. Trimming took 6 bases from V and 0 from J, leaving 12 bases between them. CDR3 sequence: CASSLGQYSNQPQHF. CDR3 DNA sequence: TGTGCCAGCAGCCTCGGACAGTATAGCAATCAGCCCCAGCATTTT.

This clone was seen once. V is TRBV6-2 or TRBV6-3 and J is TRBJ2-7; no reliable D call. Germline values: CDR1 MNHEY, CDR2 SVGEGT. Trimming took off 5 bases at V and 4 bases at J, with 18 bases between the two ends. The CDR3 spans 15 residues. The CDR3 protein is CASSDRTELQYEQYF. The CDR3 nucleotides read TGTGCCAGCAGTGACCGGACGGAACTCCAGTACGAGCAGTACTTC.

DNA for the CDR3: TGTGCCAGCAGCTTAGCGCAAGGTGAAGCTTTCTTT. Its protein product is CASSLAQGEAFF. This chain connects TRBV7-9 to TRBJ1-1; D gene ambiguous. The CDR3 spans 12 residues. Trimming removed 0 bases from V and 7 bases from J, with 6 bases in between. Germline CDR1 is SEHNR and CDR2 is FQNEAQ (reference sequence).

The CDR3 reads CASSYLSTDTQYF. CDR3 bases: TGTGCCAGCAGTTACCTTAGCACAGATACGCAGTATTTT. The chain carries TRBV12-3 or TRBV12-4 and TRBJ2-3; no reliable D call. The CDR3 has 13 amino acids. V was cut by 4 bases and J by 0 bases, with 5 bases left in between.

V is TRBV6-2 or TRBV6-3 and J is TRBJ1-5; D possibly corresponds to TRBD1 (5 bases). The V gene's germline CDR1 is MNHEY and CDR2 SVGEGT. Trimming cost V 5 bases and J 4 bases, with 15 bases left between them. This CDR3 contains 15 residues. CDR3 region: CASSNGAGSNQPQHF. The CDR3 DNA reads TGTGCCAGCAGTAACGGGGCAGGGAGTAATCAGCCCCAGCATTTT.